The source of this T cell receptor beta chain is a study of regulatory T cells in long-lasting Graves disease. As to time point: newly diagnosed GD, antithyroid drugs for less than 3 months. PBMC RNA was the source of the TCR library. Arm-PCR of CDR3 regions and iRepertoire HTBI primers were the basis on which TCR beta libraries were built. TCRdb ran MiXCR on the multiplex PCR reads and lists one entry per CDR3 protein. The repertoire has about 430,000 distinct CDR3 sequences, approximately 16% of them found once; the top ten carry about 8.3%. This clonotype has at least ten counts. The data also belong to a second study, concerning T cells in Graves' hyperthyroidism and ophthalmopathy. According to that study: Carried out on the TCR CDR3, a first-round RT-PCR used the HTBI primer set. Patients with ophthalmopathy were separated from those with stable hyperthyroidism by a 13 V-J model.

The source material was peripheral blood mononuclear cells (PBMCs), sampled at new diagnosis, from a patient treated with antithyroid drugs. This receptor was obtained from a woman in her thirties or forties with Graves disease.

The CDR3 sequence: CASSQLGQGRTDTQYF. CDR3 DNA: TGTGCCAGCAGCCAATTAGGACAGGGGAGGACAGATACGCAGTATTTT. The chain recombines TRBV14 with TRBJ2-3; 9 bases match TRBD1. With V trimmed by 2 bases and J by 3 bases, 6 bases remained unmatched. CDR3 length: 16 residues. Germline CDR1 is SGHDN and CDR2 is FVKESK.